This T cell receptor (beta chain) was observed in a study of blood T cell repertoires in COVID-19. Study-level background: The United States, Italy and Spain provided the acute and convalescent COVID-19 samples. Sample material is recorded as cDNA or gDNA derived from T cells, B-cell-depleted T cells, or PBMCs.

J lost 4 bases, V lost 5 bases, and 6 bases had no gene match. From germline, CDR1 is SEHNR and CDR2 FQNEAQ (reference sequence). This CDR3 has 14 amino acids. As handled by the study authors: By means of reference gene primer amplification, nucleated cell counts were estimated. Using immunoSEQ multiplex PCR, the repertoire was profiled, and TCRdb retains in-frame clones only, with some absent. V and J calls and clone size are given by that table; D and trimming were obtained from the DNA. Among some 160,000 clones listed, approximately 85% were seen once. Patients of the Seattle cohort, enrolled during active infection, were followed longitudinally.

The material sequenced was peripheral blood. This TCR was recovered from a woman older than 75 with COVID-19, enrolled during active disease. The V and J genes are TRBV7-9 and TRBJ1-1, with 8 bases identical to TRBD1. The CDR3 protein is CASSHGQGVTEAFF. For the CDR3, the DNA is TGTGCCAGCAGCCACGGACAGGGAGTCACTGAAGCTTTCTTT.